This TCR beta chain was recorded in a study of cytomegalovirus exposure and HLA in healthy donors. In germline, CDR1 is SGHNT, CDR2 YYREEE (reference sequence). Trimming took off 4 bases at V and 4 bases at J, with 13 bases between the two ends. The CDR3 totals 14 residues. TCRdb's table, derived via immunoSEQ multiplex PCR, lists solely in-frame clones and lacks some. Here the sample spans 150,000 to 200,000 clones, about nine tenths being singletons. Sequenced sample: PBMCs. V gene TRBV5-4 combines with J gene TRBJ2-3; no reliable D call. The clonotype comes from a man aged 30 to 45 in good health and CMV-seropositive. The CDR3 coding sequence is TGTGCCAGCAGCCCCGTGTCGGAAGCAGATACGCAGTATTTT. Its protein is CASSPVSEADTQYF.